The 27 T cell receptor beta chains listed next were all sequenced from one sample in a study of cytomegalovirus exposure and HLA in healthy donors. PCR employed 60 Vbeta and 13 Jbeta primers. Clones were read by immunoSEQ multiplex PCR, and TCRdb kept only the in-frame ones, dropping some. The sample has 150,000 to 180,000 clones; 80% are singletons. The sample was PBMCs. The receptors originated from a man younger than 45 in good health and CMV-seropositive.

V and J are TRBV7-9 and TRBJ2-7, with a possible D match to TRBD1 (5 bases). Trimming shortened V by 1 base and J by 6 bases, and 10 bases separated the two germline ends. Germline V CDR1 and CDR2: SEHNR, FQNEAQ (reference sequence). The CDR3 runs to 13 residues. The CDR3 DNA sequence: TGTGCCAGCAGCTTAGAATCGACAGCCGAGCAGTACTTC. As protein: CASSLESTAEQYF.

This clone appeared a single time. The J gene is TRBJ2-5, the V gene TRBV13; 10 nucleotides match TRBD1. The J segment lost 1 base and the V segment lost 4 bases, leaving 6 bases of the junction unmatched. In germline, CDR1 is PRHDT, CDR2 FYEKMQ (reference sequence). The CDR3 length is 16 residues. CDR3 bases: TGTGCCAGCAGCTCCCGGGACAGGGGATTCCAAGAGACCCAGTACTTC. Protein: CASSSRDRGFQETQYF.

This clone was seen just once. The J gene is TRBJ2-3, the V gene TRBV29-1; 7 positions agree with TRBD2. The germline gives CDR1 SQVTM, CDR2 ANQGSEA. The ends lost 6 bases at V and 1 base at J; junction bases unmatched: 4. There are 13 residues in the CDR3. The CDR3 sequence is CSVTREGTDTQYF. The CDR3 DNA sequence: TGCAGCGTCACCCGGGAGGGCACAGATACGCAGTATTTT.

This clone occurred a few times. The chain joins TRBV14 to TRBJ2-7; D not certain. V was shortened by 0 bases and J by 3 bases, with 3 bases between the two germline ends. The CDR3 extends over 12 amino acids. From germline, CDR1 is SGHDN and CDR2 FVKESK. The chain's CDR3 is CASSQDYYEQYF. For the CDR3, the DNA is TGTGCCAGCAGCCAAGATTACTACGAGCAGTACTTC.

This sequence joins TRBV6-5 and TRBJ1-5; 9 bases line up with TRBD1. V was pared by 5 bases and J by 5 bases, with 1 base of the junction left unmatched. CDR1 and CDR2 (germline): MNHEY, SVGAGI. The CDR3 has 13 residues. CDR3 bases: TGTGCCAGCAGTAACAGGGGGCATCAGCCCCAGCATTTT. Protein sequence: CASSNRGHQPQHF.

The chain couples TRBV28 to TRBJ1-4; no definite D call. The CDR3 is 14 amino acids. Looked up from germline, CDR1 is MDHEN and CDR2 is SYDVKM. Trimming pared 4 bases from V and 8 bases from J, leaving 14 bases between. CDR3 residues: CASSSQVTREKLFF. CDR3 in DNA: TGTGCCAGCAGTTCTCAGGTGACTAGGGAAAAACTGTTTTTT.

The chain employs TRBV28 and TRBJ2-3; D not resolved. Germline V CDR1 and CDR2: MDHEN, SYDVKM. Trimming removed 6 bases at V and 6 bases at J, with 19 bases between. This CDR3 contains 15 residues. CDR3 residues: CASRQGAGFVDTQYF. In nucleotides, the CDR3 is TGTGCCAGCAGGCAAGGCGCAGGATTCGTGGATACGCAGTATTTT.

The chain uses TRBV2 and TRBJ2-7; D is ambiguous. Trimming cost V 7 bases and J 1 base, with 11 bases left between them. The CDR3 loop spans 13 amino acids. Germline CDR1 SNHLY, CDR2 FYNNEI. The DNA of the CDR3 is TGTGCCAGCAAGAGTCAGAGGTCCTACGAGCAGTACTTC. The encoded protein is CASKSQRSYEQYF.

In this sample, this clone turned up once. The V gene is TRBV7-6, the J gene TRBJ1-3; a possible D gene is TRBD1 (5 bases). CDR3 length equals 17 residues. Germline V CDR1 and CDR2: SGHVS, FNYEAQ. V was trimmed by 3 bases and J by 1 base, leaving 16 bases between them. The CDR3 is CASSFDGSGSSGNTIYF. CDR3 DNA: TGTGCCAGCAGCTTCGATGGGTCAGGGTCTTCTGGAAACACCATATATTTT.

This clone has only a few counts. The gene calls are TRBV6-1 and TRBJ2-7; D possibly corresponds to TRBD1 (5 bases). Between the trimmed V and J ends, which lost 6 bases and 3 bases, there was a span of 15 bases. This CDR3 is built from 14 residues. Germline assignment: CDR1 MNHNS and CDR2 SASEGT. The CDR3 protein is CASSLSTDFYEQYF. The CDR3 DNA reads TGTGCCAGCAGCCTATCGACAGATTTCTACGAGCAGTACTTC.

This clone turned up a few times. The chain links TRBV5-4 to TRBJ2-3, with TRBD1 matching 9 bases. There are 17 residues in the CDR3. CDR1 is SGHNT, CDR2 YYREEE, per germline (reference sequence). V was pared by 6 bases and J by 2 bases, with 13 bases of the junction left unmatched. In nucleotides, the CDR3 is TGTGCCAGCACCAAAAGTGGCGGGACAGGGCTCACAGATACGCAGTATTTT. As protein: CASTKSGGTGLTDTQYF. The full variable domain, its missing parts supplied by reference TRBV5-4 and TRBJ2-3, is ETGVTQSPTHLIKTRGQQVTLRCSSQSGHNTVSWYQQALGQGPQFIFQYYREEENGRGNFPPRFSGLQFPNYSSELNVNALELDDSALYLCASTKSGGTGLTDTQYFGPGTRLTVL.

This clone was seen a single time. The genes are TRBV27 and TRBJ2-7; 10 bases map to TRBD2. The CDR3 totals 16 residues. Germline V gives CDR1 MNHEY, CDR2 SMNVEV (reference sequence). The trim removed 4 bases at V and 2 bases at J, leaving 8 bases unmatched. CDR3 region: CASSYVAGGGTYEQYF. The CDR3 nucleotides read TGTGCCAGCAGTTATGTAGCGGGAGGAGGGACCTACGAGCAGTACTTC.

The rearrangement joins TRBV5-5 to TRBJ1-1; 8 nucleotides match TRBD1. Trimming at V came to 0 bases and at J to 10 bases, leaving 5 bases not matched to a gene. CDR1 is SGHKS and CDR2 is YYEKEE in the germline V gene (reference sequence). CDR3 length: 13 residues. The CDR3 DNA is TGTGCCAGCAGCTTGGCACAGGGGGGTATAGCTTTCTTT. It is translated as CASSLAQGGIAFF.

This chain links TRBV7-9 with TRBJ2-7, with 7 nucleotides matching TRBD2. The germline V gene encodes CDR1 SEHNR and CDR2 FQNEAQ (reference sequence). J lost 6 bases, V lost 2 bases, and 10 bases had no gene match. The CDR3 is 15 residues long. The CDR3 region is CASSLRSGGGGEQYF. The DNA of the CDR3 is TGTGCCAGCAGCTTACGGTCGGGAGGAGGTGGCGAGCAGTACTTC.

The CDR3 reads CASSIRGGSGSLPEQFF. The CDR3 nucleotides are TGTGCCAGTAGTATTAGGGGGGGAAGCGGGAGCTTGCCTGAGCAGTTCTTC. V and J are TRBV19 and TRBJ2-1, with 8 bases identical to TRBD2. V was pared by 3 bases and J by 9 bases, with 16 bases of the junction left unmatched. CDR1 LNHDA and CDR2 SQIVND come from the germline V gene (reference sequence). The CDR3 runs 17 residues.

The chain combines TRBV2 with TRBJ2-7; 10 bases align to TRBD1. This CDR3 region has 15 residues. V shed 7 bases, J shed 3 bases, and the junction held 9 bases outside the gene matches. The germline gives CDR1 SNHLY, CDR2 FYNNEI. The CDR3 reads CASNPSGTGVYEQYF. The DNA for the CDR3 is TGTGCCAGCAATCCTTCCGGGACAGGGGTCTACGAGCAGTACTTC.

This chain links TRBV7-9 with TRBJ2-1; TRBD1 matches 7 bases. Trimming cost V 5 bases and J 4 bases; bases outside gene matches: 5. The CDR3 consists of 14 residues. The germline V gene has CDR1 SEHNR and CDR2 FQNEAQ (reference sequence). In DNA, the CDR3 is TGTGCCAGCAGCCCAAGGGACAGTTACAATGAGCAGTTCTTC. This codes for CASSPRDSYNEQFF.

This clone was picked up a small number of times. The rearrangement joins TRBV11-2 to TRBJ1-4; D is perhaps TRBD1 (5 bases). Trimming left V 0 bases short and J 5 bases short, with 7 bases between. Germline CDR1 SGHAT, CDR2 FQNNGV. The CDR3 length is 14 residues. CDR3 sequence: CASSLDRANEKLFF. DNA of the CDR3: TGTGCCAGCAGCTTAGACAGGGCGAATGAAAAACTGTTTTTT.

The chain links TRBV27 to TRBJ2-2; 9 bases are shared with TRBD2. Germline values: CDR1 MNHEY, CDR2 SMNVEV (reference sequence). The J segment lost 6 bases and the V segment lost 3 bases, leaving 8 bases of the junction unmatched. This CDR3 comprises 16 residues. The CDR3 nucleotides read TGTGCCAGCAGTTTTGGGCTAGCGGGAATTTCCGGGGAGCTGTTTTTT. This sequence encodes CASSFGLAGISGELFF.

The J gene is TRBJ2-7, the V gene TRBV5-6; no firm D call. CDR3 size: 15 residues. With 1 base removed from V and 0 bases from J, the gap between germline ends came to 11 bases. Germline assignment: CDR1 SGHDT and CDR2 YYEEEE. CDR3 amino acids: CASSLYWHSSYEQYF. The DNA of the CDR3 is TGTGCCAGCAGCTTGTATTGGCACAGCTCCTACGAGCAGTACTTC.

The V call is TRBV9, the J call TRBJ2-2, with 7 bases that match TRBD1. Trimming at V came to 1 base and at J to 3 bases, leaving 6 bases not matched to a gene. The germline V gene encodes CDR1 SGDLS and CDR2 YYNGEE. The CDR3 loop spans 16 amino acids. CDR3 residues: CASSVRTGADTGELFF. DNA of the CDR3: TGTGCCAGCAGCGTAAGAACAGGGGCGGACACCGGGGAGCTGTTTTTT.

J is TRBJ1-1 and V is TRBV4-3; 7 bases are a match to TRBD1. V was pared by 3 bases and J by 4 bases, with 8 bases of the junction left unmatched. The CDR3 length is 15 residues. CDR1 is LGHNA, CDR2 YSLEER, per germline. The CDR3 DNA follows: TGCGCCAGCAGCCATGGAGACAGGGAGTTCACTGAAGCTTTCTTT. Amino acid sequence: CASSHGDREFTEAFF.

The genes are TRBV29-1 and TRBJ1-1; 7 positions match TRBD1. This CDR3 is built from 11 residues. CDR1 is SQVTM, CDR2 ANQGSEA, per germline. In DNA, the CDR3 is TGCAGTGGGACAGAGAACACTGAAGCTTTCTTT. Amino acids: CSGTENTEAFF.

This clone was seen only a few times. The rearrangement links TRBV5-1 to TRBJ1-4; the match to TRBD1 covers 7 bases. V was pared by 4 bases and J by 5 bases, with 2 bases of the junction left unmatched. Germline lookup yields CDR1 SGHRS and CDR2 YFSETQ. CDR3 length: 13 residues. CDR3 protein: CASSADRNEKLFF. CDR3 bases: TGCGCCAGCAGCGCGGACAGGAATGAAAAACTGTTTTTT.

The chain carries TRBV13 and TRBJ2-5; the D is unclear. Germline CDR1 PRHDT, CDR2 FYEKMQ (reference sequence). V lost 5 bases, J lost 7 bases, and 17 bases lay in between. This CDR3 is built from 14 residues. The CDR3 spells CASSVPSAPGTQYF. The CDR3 coding sequence is TGTGCCAGCAGCGTCCCCAGCGCCCCCGGGACCCAGTACTTC.

The sample holds a few counts of this clone. The gene calls are TRBV5-1 and TRBJ2-2, with 8 nucleotides matching TRBD2. CDR3 length: 16 residues. The V gene's germline CDR1 is SGHRS and CDR2 YFSETQ. The V gene end was trimmed by 4 bases and the J gene end by 2 bases; junction bases not matched to a gene: 7. The CDR3 spells CASSPKAGVNTGELFF. CDR3 DNA: TGCGCCAGCAGCCCGAAAGCGGGAGTAAACACCGGGGAGCTGTTTTTT.

The rearrangement joins TRBV28 to TRBJ2-7; D is perhaps TRBD2 (7 bases). Trimming cost V 6 bases and J 0 bases, with 15 bases left between them. The CDR3 totals 15 residues. Germline values: CDR1 MDHEN, CDR2 SYDVKM. CDR3: CASRRTAGSSYEQYF. In nucleotides, the CDR3 is TGTGCCAGCAGACGGACAGCGGGAAGCTCCTACGAGCAGTACTTC.